This paragraph reports one TCR beta chain. Its antigen is unknown. Clones were read by immunoSEQ multiplex PCR, and TCRdb kept only the in-frame ones, dropping some. The table includes approximately 160,000 clones, 75% to 90% detected once. The trim removed 4 bases at V and 8 bases at J, leaving 4 bases unmatched. This CDR3 is built from 13 residues. Germline loops: CDR1 SGHNT, CDR2 YYREEE (reference sequence). This entry comes from a study of T cell responses to AZD1222 COVID-19 vaccine. Study overall: Recipients boosted at about 4 weeks or about 12 weeks are pooled. Study observations and caveats: Seropositive status at baseline applied to only six AZD1222 recipients. Females made up more of the donors, who were largely white British, and clonal diversity may have come out too low.

This TCR derives from an adult in good health. V usage is TRBV5-4 and J usage is TRBJ1-2; the match to TRBD1 covers 11 bases. The sequences come from peripheral blood, collected on day 0 of AZD1222 vaccination. The CDR3 protein is CASSLDRGLGYTF. The CDR3 DNA is TGTGCCAGCAGCCTGGACAGGGGGCTCGGCTACACCTTC.